One and the same sample provided the 19 T cell receptor beta chains below, sequenced in a study of cytotoxic CD8 clonotypes in ibrutinib-treated CLL. Clones were sequenced by immunoSEQ multiplex PCR, and TCRdb holds only the in-frame ones, with some missing. The sample includes 160,000 or so clones, about four fifths of them seen just once. Sequenced here: PBMCs, sampled after 12 months of ibrutinib treatment. The origin of the receptors is a human donor with chronic lymphocytic leukemia.

The chain joins TRBV20-1 to TRBJ2-7; no clear D. The length of the CDR3 is 11 residues. Germline V gene lookup returns CDR1 DFQATT and CDR2 SNEGSKA (reference sequence). Trimming shortened V by 6 bases and J by 3 bases, and 9 bases separated the two germline ends. The CDR3 is CSADSNYEQYF. CDR3 nucleotide sequence: TGCAGTGCCGACTCGAACTACGAGCAGTACTTC.

V gene TRBV6-4 combines with J gene TRBJ1-2; 8 nucleotides align to TRBD1. The length of the CDR3 is 15 residues. V shed 5 bases and J 8 bases; nucleotides not matched to a gene: 13. Germline-derived CDR1 and CDR2 are MRHNA and SNTAGT. CDR3 residues: CASSPGQGPIEGYTF. The CDR3 bases are TGTGCCAGCAGTCCCGGACAGGGACCGATTGAAGGCTACACCTTC.

V is TRBV29-1 and J is TRBJ2-2; D tentatively reads TRBD1 or TRBD2 (5 bases each). V was pared by 7 bases and J by 7 bases, with 16 bases between. Per germline, CDR1 SQVTM and CDR2 ANQGSEA. The CDR3 has 13 residues. Here the CDR3 reads CSARDLEVGELFF. The CDR3 DNA reads TGCAGCGCCCGGGACCTTGAGGTCGGGGAGCTGTTTTTT.

This chain uses TRBV7-9 with TRBJ2-2; 9 positions agree with TRBD1. Germline CDR1 SEHNR, CDR2 FQNEAQ (reference sequence). V lost 3 bases and J lost 5; bases outside the gene matches: 7. The CDR3 loop spans 16 amino acids. The CDR3 region has the DNA TGTGCCAGCAGCTTTCCCCGGGACAGGGAGACCGGGGAGCTGTTTTTT. Residues: CASSFPRDRETGELFF.

This chain connects TRBV9 to TRBJ2-2; D could derive from TRBD1 or TRBD2 (5 bases each). The V end lost 3 bases, the J end lost 7 bases, and 16 bases lay between the germline ends. CDR1 is SGDLS and CDR2 is YYNGEE in the germline V gene. The CDR3 totals 15 residues. The CDR3 DNA reads as TGTGCCAGCAGCGCCATAGGGACCGCCAGCGGGGAGCTGTTTTTT. It specifies CASSAIGTASGELFF.

The chain carries TRBV5-4 and TRBJ2-7; 12 bases are shared with TRBD2. CDR1 and CDR2 (germline): SGHNT, YYREEE (reference sequence). CDR3 length: 18 residues. After removal of 4 bases from V and 3 bases from J, the junction contained 14 bases not matched to a gene. This CDR3 is CASSHSTGLAGLYYEQYF. DNA of the CDR3: TGTGCCAGCAGCCATTCAACGGGACTAGCGGGTTTGTACTACGAGCAGTACTTC.

The chain uses TRBV19 and TRBJ1-4; D gene uncertain. Germline CDR1 and CDR2: LNHDA and SQIVND (reference sequence). Deletions cut 4 bases from V and 5 bases from J, with 14 bases between. This CDR3 is 15 amino acids long. As DNA, the CDR3 is TGTGCCAGTAGTAATTTCGCGGTGGGGAATGAAAAACTGTTTTTT. Protein: CASSNFAVGNEKLFF.

CDR3 residues: CASSLDRLAGDTGELFF. DNA for the CDR3: TGTGCCAGCAGCTTGGATCGACTAGCGGGGGACACCGGGGAGCTGTTTTTT. The V and J genes are TRBV5-6 and TRBJ2-2; 12 bases fit TRBD2. This CDR3 has 17 amino acids. Per germline, CDR1 SGHDT and CDR2 YYEEEE. V lost 0 bases, J lost 3 bases, and 3 bases stayed unmatched.

V gene TRBV7-2 combines with J gene TRBJ1-2; D uncertain. This CDR3 contains 14 residues. CDR1 and CDR2 from the germline V gene are SGHTA and FQGNSA. Trimming cost V 5 bases and J 2 bases, with 12 bases left between them. DNA for the CDR3: TGTGCCAGCAGCCACTTCCTGGGGAACTATGGCTACACCTTC. This codes for CASSHFLGNYGYTF.

The chain employs TRBV6-1 and TRBJ2-2, with 14 bases fitting TRBD2. Germline assignment: CDR1 MNHNS and CDR2 SASEGT. This CDR3 is 17 amino acids long. V gave up 4 bases and J gave up 5 bases; unmatched junction bases: 6. The CDR3 spells CASSGTSGRLETGELFF. As DNA, the CDR3 is TGTGCCAGCAGTGGGACTAGCGGGAGGTTAGAGACCGGGGAGCTGTTTTTT.

This clone showed up just once. The chain carries TRBV13 and TRBJ2-1, with D possibly being TRBD2 (5 bases). The V end was cut by 2 bases, the J end by 3 bases, with 8 bases between. Germline CDR1 PRHDT, CDR2 FYEKMQ (reference sequence). The CDR3 runs to 14 residues. CDR3 sequence (DNA): TGTGCCAGCAGCTTATCACTAGGCTACAATGAGCAGTTCTTC. The encoded protein is CASSLSLGYNEQFF.

This clone was detected only once. This rearrangement joins TRBV29-1 to TRBJ1-2; weak D call: TRBD1 (5 bases). Germline V gene lookup returns CDR1 SQVTM and CDR2 ANQGSEA. The CDR3 length is 14 residues. V gave up 6 bases and J gave up 7 bases, with 21 bases separating them. This chain's CDR3 is CSVGRDLGWLGYTF. CDR3 DNA sequence: TGCAGCGTCGGGAGGGACCTGGGGTGGCTTGGCTACACCTTC.

The chain is built from TRBV10-3 and TRBJ1-3; unclear D gene. The V gene's germline CDR1 is ENHRY and CDR2 SYGVKD. This CDR3 is 14 amino acids long. V lost 2 bases and J lost 0, with 5 bases in between. CDR3 sequence: CAISEALSGNTIYF. The CDR3 DNA is TGTGCCATCAGTGAGGCCCTCTCTGGAAACACCATATATTTT.

The CDR3 DNA sequence: TGTGCCAGCAGCCTATCTAGCCGCAATGAGCAGTTCTTC. Encoded protein: CASSLSSRNEQFF. The gene calls are TRBV7-3 and TRBJ2-1, with D maybe TRBD2 (5 bases). V was shortened by 5 bases and J by 6 bases, with 11 bases between the two germline ends. Germline lookup yields CDR1 SGHTA and CDR2 FQGTGA. The CDR3 contains 13 residues.

This clone has only one observation. The chain couples TRBV18 to TRBJ2-2; 7 bases agree with TRBD2. The CDR3 has 18 amino acids. The trim removed 1 base at V and 0 bases at J, leaving 8 bases unmatched. The germline V gene encodes CDR1 KGHSH and CDR2 LQKENI. The CDR3 protein is CASSPLERTRANTGELFF. CDR3 sequence (DNA): TGTGCCAGCTCACCACTTGAGCGGACTAGAGCGAACACCGGGGAGCTGTTTTTT.

CDR3: CASLSGMSSYNSPLHF. The CDR3 DNA sequence: TGTGCCAGCTTGTCAGGGATGAGCTCCTATAATTCACCCCTCCACTTT. The chain is built from TRBV2 and TRBJ1-6; D possibly corresponds to TRBD1 (5 bases). Germline-derived CDR1 and CDR2 are SNHLY and FYNNEI. V was pared by 8 bases and J by 0 bases, with 14 bases between. There are 16 residues in the CDR3.

V is TRBV5-4 and J is TRBJ2-2, with TRBD2 identical over 14 bases. J gave up 5 bases and V 4 bases, and 7 bases lay outside the gene matches. This CDR3 is built from 17 residues. Germline CDR1 and CDR2: SGHNT and YYREEE (reference sequence). The CDR3 here is CASSRGLAGGLTGELFF. The CDR3 nucleotides read TGTGCCAGCAGCCGTGGACTAGCGGGAGGACTAACCGGGGAGCTGTTTTTT.

This rearrangement joins TRBV4-1 to TRBJ1-1, with D uncertain. The germline V and J ends were trimmed by 4 bases and 2 bases, with 17 bases remaining between them. This CDR3 spans 16 amino acids. Germline V lookup: CDR1 MGHRA, CDR2 YSYEKL. The CDR3 region is CASSPREGSVNTEAFF. In DNA, the CDR3 is TGCGCCAGCAGCCCCCGGGAGGGCAGTGTTAACACTGAAGCTTTCTTT.

V gene TRBV19 combines with J gene TRBJ1-2, with D uncertain. V lost 6 bases and J 7 bases, leaving 15 bases between the germline ends. The CDR3 is 13 amino acids. The germline V gene has CDR1 LNHDA and CDR2 SQIVND (reference sequence). The CDR3 nucleotides read TGTGCCAGTAGCATCTTAAACTACGGTGGCTACACCTTC. It translates to CASSILNYGGYTF.